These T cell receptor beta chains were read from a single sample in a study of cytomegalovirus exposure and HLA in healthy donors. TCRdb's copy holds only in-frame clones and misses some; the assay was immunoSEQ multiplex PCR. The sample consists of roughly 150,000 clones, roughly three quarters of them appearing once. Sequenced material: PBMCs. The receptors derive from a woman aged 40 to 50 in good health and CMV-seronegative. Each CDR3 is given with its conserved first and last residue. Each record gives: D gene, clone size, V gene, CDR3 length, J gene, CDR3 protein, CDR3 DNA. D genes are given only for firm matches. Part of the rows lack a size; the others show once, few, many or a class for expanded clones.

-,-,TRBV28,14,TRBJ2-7,CASSLDSLRYEQYF,TGTGCCAGCAGTTTGGACAGCCTAAGGTACGAGCAGTACTTC
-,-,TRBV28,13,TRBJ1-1,CASTWYRDTEAFF,TGTGCCAGCACTTGGTACAGGGACACTGAAGCTTTCTTT
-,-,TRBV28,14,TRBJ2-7,CASSRRTLPDEQYF,TGTGCCAGCAGTCGCCGGACACTTCCCGACGAGCAGTACTTC
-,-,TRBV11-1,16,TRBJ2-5,CASSLTAGPQGETQYF,TGTGCCAGCAGCTTAACGGCAGGACCCCAGGGGGAGACCCAGTACTTC
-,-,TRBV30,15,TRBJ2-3,CAWSVDGWGSDTQYF,TGTGCCTGGAGTGTAGATGGGTGGGGCTCAGATACGCAGTATTTT
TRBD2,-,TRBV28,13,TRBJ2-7,CASRASGRVGQYF,TGTGCCAGCAGGGCTAGCGGGAGGGTCGGGCAGTACTTC
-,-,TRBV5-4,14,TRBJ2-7,CASSLVGGDYEQYF,TGTGCCAGCAGCTTGGTTGGCGGGGACTACGAGCAGTACTTC
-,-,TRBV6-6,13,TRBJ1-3,CASSYGTGNTIYF,TGTGCCAGCAGTTACGGGACAGGAAACACCATATATTTT
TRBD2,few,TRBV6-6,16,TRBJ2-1,CASSTSLAGRHNEQFF,TGTGCCAGCAGTACCAGTTTAGCGGGGCGCCACAATGAGCAGTTCTTC
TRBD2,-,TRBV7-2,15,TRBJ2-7,CASSLQTSGSYEQYF,TGTGCCAGCAGCCTACAGACTAGCGGGAGCTACGAGCAGTACTTC
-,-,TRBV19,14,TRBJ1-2,CASSDFERGYGYTF,TGTGCCAGTAGTGATTTCGAGAGGGGGTATGGCTACACCTTC
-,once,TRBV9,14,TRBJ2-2,CASSVQGNTGELFF,TGTGCCAGCAGCGTGCAGGGGAACACCGGGGAGCTGTTTTTT
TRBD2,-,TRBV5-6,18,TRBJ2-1,CASTLPPSRGGSYNEQFF,TGTGCCAGCACCCTTCCCCCCTCGCGCGGGGGGTCCTACAATGAGCAGTTCTTC
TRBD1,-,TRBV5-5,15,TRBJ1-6,CASSLMTGENSPLHF,TGTGCCAGCAGCTTAATGACAGGGGAGAATTCACCCCTCCACTTT
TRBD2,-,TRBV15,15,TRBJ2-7,CATSREAGVVDEQYF,TGTGCCACCAGCAGAGAAGCGGGAGTGGTAGACGAGCAGTACTTC
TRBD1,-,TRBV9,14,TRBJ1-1,CASSGGQSNTEAFF,TGTGCCAGCAGCGGGGGACAGTCGAACACTGAAGCTTTCTTT
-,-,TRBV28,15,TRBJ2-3,CASSFSGDQDATQYF,TGTGCCAGCAGTTTTTCCGGGGATCAGGACGCTACGCAGTATTTT
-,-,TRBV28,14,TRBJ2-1,CASRTAGENNEQFF,TGTGCCAGCAGAACCGCAGGGGAAAACAATGAGCAGTTCTTC
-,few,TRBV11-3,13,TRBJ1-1,CASSLEQFTEAFF,TGTGCCAGCAGCTTAGAACAGTTCACTGAAGCTTTCTTT
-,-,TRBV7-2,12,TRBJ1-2,CASSTQDYGYTF,TGTGCCAGCAGCACACAGGACTATGGCTACACCTTC
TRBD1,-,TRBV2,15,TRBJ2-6,CASRDRGAGANVLTF,TGTGCCAGCAGGGACAGGGGAGCCGGGGCCAACGTCCTGACTTTC
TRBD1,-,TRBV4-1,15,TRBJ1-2,CASSQDQGVGYGYTF,TGCGCCAGCAGCCAAGACCAGGGGGTGGGCTATGGCTACACCTTC
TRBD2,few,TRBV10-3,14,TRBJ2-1,CAISDGTSVDEQFF,TGTGCCATCAGTGATGGGACTAGCGTGGATGAGCAGTTCTTC
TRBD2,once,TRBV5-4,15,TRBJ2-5,CASSLGTSGGETQYF,TGTGCCAGCAGCTTGGGGACTAGCGGGGGAGAGACCCAGTACTTC
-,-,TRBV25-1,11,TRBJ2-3,CASSVGLRRYF,TGTGCCAGCAGTGTTGGACTGAGGCGGTATTTT
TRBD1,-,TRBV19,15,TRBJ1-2,CASTPGQGYNYGYTF,TGTGCCAGTACACCAGGACAGGGGTACAACTATGGCTACACCTTC
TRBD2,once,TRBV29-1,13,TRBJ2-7,CSVLRGLAYEQYF,TGCAGCGTCCTGAGGGGACTAGCTTACGAGCAGTACTTC
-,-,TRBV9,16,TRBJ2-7,CASSVSEAGTSYEQYF,TGTGCCAGCAGCGTATCGGAGGCCGGAACTTCCTACGAGCAGTACTTC
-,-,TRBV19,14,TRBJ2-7,CASSIDSRTYEQYF,TGTGCCAGTAGTATAGACTCCAGGACCTACGAGCAGTACTTC
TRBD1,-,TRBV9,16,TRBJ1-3,CASSLTWTGSGNTIYF,TGTGCCAGCAGCCTTACCTGGACAGGGTCTGGAAACACCATATATTTT
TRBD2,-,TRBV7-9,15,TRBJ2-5,CASSLFLAGKETQYF,TGTGCCAGCAGCTTGTTTCTAGCGGGGAAAGAGACCCAGTACTTC
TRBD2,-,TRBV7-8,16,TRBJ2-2,CASSPRLAGGLGELFF,TGTGCCAGCAGCCCGCGACTAGCGGGGGGGCTCGGGGAGCTGTTTTTT
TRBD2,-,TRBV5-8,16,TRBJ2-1,CASRYRLANLGGEQFF,TGTGCCAGCAGATACCGACTAGCCAATCTAGGAGGTGAGCAGTTCTTC
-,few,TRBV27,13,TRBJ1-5,CASSLGGFQPQHF,TGTGCCAGCAGTTTGGGGGGTTTTCAGCCCCAGCATTTT
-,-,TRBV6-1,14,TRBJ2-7,CASSDSRYYYEQYF,TGTGCCAGCAGTGATTCCAGGTATTACTACGAGCAGTACTTC
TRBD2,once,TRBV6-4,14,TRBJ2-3,CANGQTGGTDTQYF,TGTGCCAATGGCCAAACGGGAGGAACAGATACGCAGTATTTT
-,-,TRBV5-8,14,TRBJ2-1,CASSLMLTPTGQFF,TGTGCCAGCAGCTTAATGTTGACCCCCACGGGACAGTTCTTC
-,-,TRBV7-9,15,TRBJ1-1,CASSMVGPGNTEAFF,TGTGCCAGCAGCATGGTGGGGCCAGGAAACACTGAAGCTTTCTTT
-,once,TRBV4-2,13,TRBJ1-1,CASSLNSGTEAFF,TGTGCCAGCAGCCTTAACTCGGGGACTGAAGCTTTCTTT
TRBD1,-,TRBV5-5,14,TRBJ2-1,CASSPGQAYNEQFF,TGTGCCAGCAGTCCGGGACAGGCCTACAATGAGCAGTTCTTC
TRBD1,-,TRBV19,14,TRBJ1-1,CASSIGQGIAEAFF,TGTGCCAGTAGTATCGGACAGGGGATCGCTGAAGCTTTCTTT
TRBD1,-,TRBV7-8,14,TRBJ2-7,CASSLRTGWDEQYF,TGTGCCAGCAGCTTACGGACAGGGTGGGACGAGCAGTACTTC
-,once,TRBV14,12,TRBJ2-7,CASSQVRGEQYF,TGTGCCAGCAGCCAAGTAAGGGGCGAGCAGTACTTC
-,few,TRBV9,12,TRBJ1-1,CASSVDVGEAFF,TGTGCCAGCAGCGTAGATGTCGGGGAAGCTTTCTTT
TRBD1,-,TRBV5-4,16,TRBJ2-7,CASSLGGQGIFHEQYF,TGTGCCAGCAGCTTGGGGGGACAGGGGATTTTCCACGAGCAGTACTTC
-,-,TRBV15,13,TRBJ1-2,CATSRDPGDGYTF,TGTGCCACCAGCAGAGATCCAGGGGACGGCTACACCTTC
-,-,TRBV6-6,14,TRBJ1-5,CASSYWGVDQPQHF,TGTGCCAGCAGTTACTGGGGGGTGGACCAGCCCCAGCATTTT
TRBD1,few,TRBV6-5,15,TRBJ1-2,CASSYGTGGVGGYTF,TGTGCCAGCAGTTACGGGACAGGGGGCGTAGGTGGCTACACCTTC
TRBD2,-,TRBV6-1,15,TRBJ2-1,CASIVRPGGPYEQFF,TGTGCCAGCATAGTACGCCCGGGGGGGCCGTATGAGCAGTTCTTC
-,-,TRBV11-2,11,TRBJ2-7,CASSLAYEQYF,TGTGCCAGCAGCTTAGCGTACGAGCAGTACTTC
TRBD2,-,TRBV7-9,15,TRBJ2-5,CASSSQGGDQETQYF,TGTGCCAGCAGCTCTCAGGGAGGGGACCAAGAGACCCAGTACTTC